The present T cell receptor beta chain was sequenced within a study of blood T cell repertoires in COVID-19 (dated by TCRdb to 2019 to 2021). The study in broad terms: Samples covering the acute and convalescent phases of COVID-19 were provided by collaborators in the United States, Italy and Spain. The sample metadata nearly always contained a de-identified subject ID, COVID-19 status, age in years and sex. A freely available public database, intended as a resource for researchers studying the immune response to SARS-CoV-2, is where the repertoires were released. The samples were drawn from two sources: the first 160 participants of the ongoing ImmuneRACE study, and fewer than 1,500 subjects contributed by 6 global collaborators. Where HLA class I and class II types were available, the types were taken from metadata supplied by the sample provider, not from assay-based typing. The material from the prospective study consisted of cDNA or gDNA derived from T cells, B-cell-depleted T cells, or PBMCs. The dataset comprised deeply sampled blood TCRbeta repertoires from subjects exposed to, actively infected with, or recovered from COVID-19.

TCRbeta CDR3 regions were amplified from genomic DNA by means of the immunoSEQ Assay, a bias-controlled multiplex PCR. In the original analysis: The number of nucleated cells in each sample was estimated from the amplification of reference gene primers within the assay. To quantify the absolute abundance of each unique TCRbeta CDR3 rearrangement, sequence reads were collapsed and filtered. Productive Simpson clonality was computed per sample as the square root of Simpson's diversity index over productive rearrangements. Sourced from immuneACCESS, this table was stored by TCRdb with only in-frame sequences that have V and J called. A share of the clones is absent; for the studies checked, an unresolved V gene accounts for under half, and the remainder has no known explanation. The V and J calls and clone size are taken from that table; D and trimming were inferred from the DNA. In all, the sample holds some 14,000 clones, and under 90% of those were seen once. More than 20% of the sample lies in the top ten.

General conclusions and limits of the study: The quantity of clinical and demographic metadata differed by source and by participant and was supplied without curation.

With regard to this clone: No cognate antigen has been identified for it. No qualities accompany the bases; no much larger clone lies one base away.

The collaborating institutions used their own protocols to collect whole blood in K2EDTA tubes. For TCRbeta analysis, collaborators shipped samples in one of three forms: frozen whole blood, isolated PBMCs, or DNA extracted from either of those sample types. Sequenced sample: peripheral blood. The TCR was taken from a woman aged 55-69 years with acute or convalescent COVID-19.

The nucleotide sequence is TGTGCCAGCAGCGTAGAAGACGGGTGGGGACAGGGTGTTCTGGGTCGTTCACCCCTCCACTTT. This gives the protein CASSVEDGWGQGVLGRSPLHF. The receptor chain draws on TRBV9 and TRBJ1-6, with 9 bases aligning to TRBD1. From the germline V gene, CDR1 is SGDLS and CDR2 is YYNGEE. The junction shows trimming of 0 bases on V and 9 bases on J, and the gene matches do not reach 22 bases of it. The CDR3 sequence holds 21 residues, the cysteine and phenylalanine included. The sequence is cut down to CDR3 DNA, 63 bases in frame from base 1. The entire variable domain, with the stretches around the CDR3 drawn from the reference TRBV9 and TRBJ1-6 proteins, is DSGVTQTPKHLITATGQRVTLRCSPRSGDLSVYWYQQSLDQGLQFLIQYYNGEERAKGNILERFSAQQFPDLHSELNLSSLELGDSALYFCASSVEDGWGQGVLGRSPLHFGNGTRLTVT.